The present T cell receptor (beta chain) was sequenced within a study of CD8 T cells in Susac syndrome. Trimming stripped 4 bases from V and 5 bases from J, with 9 bases between. In germline, CDR1 is LGHDT, CDR2 YNNKEL (reference sequence). The CDR3 sequence is 13 residues long. Random hexamers served to reverse transcribe about 0.5 to 1 ug RNA. TCR beta CDR3 was amplified by immunoSEQ covering 54 Vbeta and 13 Jbeta. TCRdb called the immunoSEQ multiplex PCR reads again in MiXCR, with one record for every CDR3 protein. The sample contains 100,000 to 150,000 distinct CDR3 sequences, 90% to 95% of which appear only once. Through negative isolation, CD4+ and CD8+ T cells were obtained, while TEMRA cells were enriched using FACS.

The sequence was collected from a human donor in good health. This chain connects TRBV3-1 to TRBJ1-5; D perhaps matches TRBD1 (5 bases). Sequenced sample: CD4+ T cells from PBMCs. This CDR3 reads CASSPDRYQPQHF. CDR3 nucleotide sequence: TGTGCCAGCAGCCCAGACAGATATCAGCCCCAGCATTTT.